The T cell receptor beta chain described here comes from a study of post-analysis software for immune sequencing data. About the study: The cohort encompassed relapsing-remitting, secondary progressive and progressive-relapsing multiple sclerosis disease courses. Study-level findings and limits: Batch-matched samples strongly co-clustered by F measure. Comparison of patients with controls showed four or five TRBV segments more frequent in patients, TRBV5-6, TRBV5-1 and TRBV20-1 among them.

The CDR3 has 15 amino acids. Germline CDR1 reads MNHEY; CDR2 reads SVGAGI. After removal of 1 base from V and 2 bases from J, the junction contained 2 bases not matched to a gene. A note on this clonotype: Antigen unknown.

Unique molecular identifiers were carried by the TCR beta cDNA libraries. TCRdb re-called the PCR reads through MiXCR, storing one row per CDR3 protein. The sample includes roughly 800,000 distinct CDR3 sequences, 46% of them seen just once. Sequencing was performed on blood. This chain connects TRBV6-5 to TRBJ2-7; 10 nucleotides match TRBD1. This TCR was recovered from a girl aged 5-17 years with multiple sclerosis. The CDR3 sequence: CASSYLGQGTYEQYF. CDR3 in DNA: TGTGCCAGCAGTTACTTGGGACAGGGGACCTACGAGCAGTACTTC.